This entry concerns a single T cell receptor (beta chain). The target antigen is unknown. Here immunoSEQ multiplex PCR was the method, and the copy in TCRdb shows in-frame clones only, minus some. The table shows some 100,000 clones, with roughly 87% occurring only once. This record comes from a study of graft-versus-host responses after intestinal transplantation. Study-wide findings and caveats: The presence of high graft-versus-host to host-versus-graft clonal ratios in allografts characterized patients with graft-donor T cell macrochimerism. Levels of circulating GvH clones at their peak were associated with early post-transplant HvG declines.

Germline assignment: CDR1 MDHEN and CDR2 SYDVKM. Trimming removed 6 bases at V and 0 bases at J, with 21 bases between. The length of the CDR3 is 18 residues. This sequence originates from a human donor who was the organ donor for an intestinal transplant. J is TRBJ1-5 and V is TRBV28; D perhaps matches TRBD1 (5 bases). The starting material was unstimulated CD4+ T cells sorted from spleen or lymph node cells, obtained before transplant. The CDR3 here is CASSRTQGRVNSNQPQHF. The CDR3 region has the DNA TGTGCCAGCAGCCGCACGCAGGGACGGGTGAATAGCAATCAGCCCCAGCATTTT.